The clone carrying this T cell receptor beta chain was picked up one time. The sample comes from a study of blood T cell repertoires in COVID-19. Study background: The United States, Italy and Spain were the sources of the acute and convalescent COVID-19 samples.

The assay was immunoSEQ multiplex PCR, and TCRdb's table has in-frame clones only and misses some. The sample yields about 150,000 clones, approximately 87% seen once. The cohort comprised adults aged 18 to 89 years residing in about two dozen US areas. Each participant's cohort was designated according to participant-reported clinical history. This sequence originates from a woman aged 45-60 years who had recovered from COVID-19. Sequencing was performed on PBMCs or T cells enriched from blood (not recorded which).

The CDR3 DNA sequence: TGTGCCAGCAGGGCCGGGACTAGCACAGATACGCAGTATTTT. Translation gives CASRAGTSTDTQYF. The rearrangement joins TRBV2 to TRBJ2-3; tentatively, D is TRBD2 (6 bases). The CDR3 contains 14 residues. V shed 6 bases and J shed 0 bases, with 10 bases lying between them. The germline V gene has CDR1 SNHLY and CDR2 FYNNEI.